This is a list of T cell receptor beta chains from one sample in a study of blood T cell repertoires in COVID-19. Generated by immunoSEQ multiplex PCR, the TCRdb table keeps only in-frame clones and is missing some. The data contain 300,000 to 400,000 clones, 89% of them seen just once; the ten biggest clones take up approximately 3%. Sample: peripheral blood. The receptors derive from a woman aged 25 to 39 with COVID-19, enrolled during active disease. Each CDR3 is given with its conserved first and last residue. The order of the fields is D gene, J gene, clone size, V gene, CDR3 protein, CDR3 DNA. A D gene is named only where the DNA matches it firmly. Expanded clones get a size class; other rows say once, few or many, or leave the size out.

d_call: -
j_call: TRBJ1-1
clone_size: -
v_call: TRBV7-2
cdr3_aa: CASSLRGNTEAFF
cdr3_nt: TGTGCCAGCAGCTTAAGAGGTAACACTGAAGCTTTCTTT

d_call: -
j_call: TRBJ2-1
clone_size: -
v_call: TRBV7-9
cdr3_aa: CASSLQGINEQFF
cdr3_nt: TGTGCCAGCAGCTTACAGGGGATCAATGAGCAGTTCTTC

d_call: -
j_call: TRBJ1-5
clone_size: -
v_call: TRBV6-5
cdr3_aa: CASSSLQGNQPQHF
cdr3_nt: TGTGCCAGCAGTTCCCTACAGGGCAATCAGCCCCAGCATTTT

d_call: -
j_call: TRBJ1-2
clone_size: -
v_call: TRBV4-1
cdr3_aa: CASSQVGVLPANYGYTF
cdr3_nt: TGCGCCAGCAGCCAAGTAGGGGTCCTACCCGCTAACTATGGCTACACCTTC

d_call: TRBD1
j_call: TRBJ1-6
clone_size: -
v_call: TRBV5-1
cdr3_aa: CASSPDRGNSPLHF
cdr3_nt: TGCGCCAGCAGCCCGGACAGGGGCAATTCACCCCTCCACTTT

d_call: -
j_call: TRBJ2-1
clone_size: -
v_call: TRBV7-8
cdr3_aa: CASSLGGSPSYNEQFF
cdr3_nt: TGTGCCAGCAGCTTAGGCGGCTCCCCTTCCTACAATGAGCAGTTCTTC

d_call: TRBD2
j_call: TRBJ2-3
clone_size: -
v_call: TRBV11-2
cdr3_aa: CASSLAGGTDTQYF
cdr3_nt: TGTGCCAGCAGCCTAGCGGGGGGCACAGATACGCAGTATTTT

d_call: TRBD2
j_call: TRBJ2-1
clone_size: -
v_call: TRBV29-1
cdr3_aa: CSVEGVAGAYNEQFF
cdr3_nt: TGCAGCGTTGAAGGGGTAGCGGGGGCCTACAATGAGCAGTTCTTC

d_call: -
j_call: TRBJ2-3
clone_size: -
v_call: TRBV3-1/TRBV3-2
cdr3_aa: CASSQDLSGSPTDTQYF
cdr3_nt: TGTGCCAGCAGCCAAGATCTGTCGGGATCTCCCACAGATACGCAGTATTTT

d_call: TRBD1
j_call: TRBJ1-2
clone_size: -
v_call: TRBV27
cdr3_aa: CASSTGGLSGYTF
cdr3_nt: TGTGCCAGCTCCACAGGGGGCCTTAGTGGCTACACCTTC

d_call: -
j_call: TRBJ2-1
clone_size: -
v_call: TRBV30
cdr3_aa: CARSGTIGGNEQFF
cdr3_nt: TGTGCCCGATCCGGGACAATAGGTGGAAATGAGCAGTTCTTC

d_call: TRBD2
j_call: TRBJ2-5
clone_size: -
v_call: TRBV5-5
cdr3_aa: CASSWTGSGKETQYF
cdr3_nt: TGTGCCAGCAGCTGGACGGGTAGCGGGAAGGAGACCCAGTACTTC

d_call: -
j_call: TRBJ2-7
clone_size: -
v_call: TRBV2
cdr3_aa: CASSDGREVNEQYF
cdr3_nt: TGTGCCAGCAGCGACGGCCGGGAAGTCAACGAGCAGTACTTC

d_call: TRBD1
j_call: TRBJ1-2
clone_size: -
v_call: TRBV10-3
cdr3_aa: CAISGTGGVDGYTF
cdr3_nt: TGTGCCATCAGTGGTACAGGGGGGGTCGATGGCTACACCTTC

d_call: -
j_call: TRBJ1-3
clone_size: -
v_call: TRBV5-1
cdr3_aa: CASSLGTDAYGNTIYF
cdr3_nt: TGCGCCAGCAGCTTGGGGACAGACGCCTATGGAAACACCATATATTTT

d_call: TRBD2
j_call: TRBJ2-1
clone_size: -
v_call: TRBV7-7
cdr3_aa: CASSFLGGGNNEQFF
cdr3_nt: TGTGCTAGCAGCTTTCTCGGGGGGGGTAACAATGAGCAGTTCTTC

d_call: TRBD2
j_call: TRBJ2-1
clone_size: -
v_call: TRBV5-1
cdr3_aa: CASSLMRNLAGGRNEQFF
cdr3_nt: TGCGCCAGCAGCTTGATGAGGAACCTAGCGGGAGGGAGGAATGAGCAGTTCTTC

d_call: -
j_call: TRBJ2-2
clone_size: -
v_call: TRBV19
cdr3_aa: CASSPLTDSTGELFF
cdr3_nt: TGTGCCAGTAGCCCGCTTACCGACAGCACCGGGGAGCTGTTTTTT

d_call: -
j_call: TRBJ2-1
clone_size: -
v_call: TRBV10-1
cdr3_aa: CASSKTSNEQFF
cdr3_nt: TGCGCCAGCAGCAAGACTTCAAATGAGCAGTTCTTC

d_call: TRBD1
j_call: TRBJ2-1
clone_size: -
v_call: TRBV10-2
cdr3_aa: CASTRDRHNEQFF
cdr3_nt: TGCGCCAGCACAAGGGACAGACACAATGAGCAGTTCTTC

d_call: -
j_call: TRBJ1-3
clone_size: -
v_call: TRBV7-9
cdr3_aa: CARASTGPPGNTIYF
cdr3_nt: TGTGCCAGAGCGTCGACAGGACCCCCTGGAAACACCATATATTTT

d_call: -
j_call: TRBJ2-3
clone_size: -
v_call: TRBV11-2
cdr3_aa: CASSLDTAATDTQYF
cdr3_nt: TGTGCCAGCAGCTTAGATACAGCGGCCACAGATACGCAGTATTTT

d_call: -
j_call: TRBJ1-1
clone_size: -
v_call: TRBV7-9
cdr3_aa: CANSTGNPNTEAFF
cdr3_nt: TGTGCCAACAGTACCGGGAACCCGAACACTGAAGCTTTCTTT

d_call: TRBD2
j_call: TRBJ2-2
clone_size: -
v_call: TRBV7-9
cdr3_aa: CASSSIAGLTGELFF
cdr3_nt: TGTGCCAGCAGCTCGATAGCGGGACTCACCGGGGAGCTGTTTTTT

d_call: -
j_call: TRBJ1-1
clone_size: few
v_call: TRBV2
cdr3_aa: CASSNRIEAFF
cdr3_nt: TGTGCCAGCAGTAACAGGATTGAAGCTTTCTTT

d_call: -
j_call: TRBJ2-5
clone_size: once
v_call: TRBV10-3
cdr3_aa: CAISASAGTKDQETQYF
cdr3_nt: TGTGCCATCAGTGCATCAGCCGGGACAAAGGACCAAGAGACCCAGTACTTC

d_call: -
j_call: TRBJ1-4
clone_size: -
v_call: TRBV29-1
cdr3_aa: CSVTGTQGKLFF
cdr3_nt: TGCAGCGTTACCGGGACGCAGGGGAAACTGTTTTTT

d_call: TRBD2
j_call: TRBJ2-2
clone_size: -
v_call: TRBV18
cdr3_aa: CASSPQPGLANTGELFF
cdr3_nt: TGTGCCAGCTCACCCCAACCGGGACTAGCGAACACCGGGGAGCTGTTTTTT

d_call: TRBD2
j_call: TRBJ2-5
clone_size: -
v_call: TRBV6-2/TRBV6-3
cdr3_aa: CASSYERVPGLAGQETQYF
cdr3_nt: TGTGCCAGCAGTTACGAGAGGGTTCCGGGACTAGCGGGGCAAGAGACCCAGTACTTC

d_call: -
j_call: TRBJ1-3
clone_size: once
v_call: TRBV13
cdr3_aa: CASSPRGSGNTIYF
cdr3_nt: TGTGCCAGCAGCCCCAGGGGCTCTGGAAACACCATATATTTT

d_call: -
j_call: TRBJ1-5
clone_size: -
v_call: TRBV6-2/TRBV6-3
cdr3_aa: CASSFSRVQPQHF
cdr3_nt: TGTGCCAGCAGTTTCTCCCGGGTCCAGCCCCAGCATTTT

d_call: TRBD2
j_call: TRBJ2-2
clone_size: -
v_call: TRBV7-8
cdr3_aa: CASSLAGTSGGSTGELFF
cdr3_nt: TGTGCCAGCAGCTTAGCCGGGACTAGCGGGGGAAGCACCGGGGAGCTGTTTTTT

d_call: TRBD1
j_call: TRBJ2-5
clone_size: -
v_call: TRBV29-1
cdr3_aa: CSVPRQGRGETQYF
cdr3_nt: TGCAGCGTTCCCCGACAGGGAAGAGGGGAGACCCAGTACTTC

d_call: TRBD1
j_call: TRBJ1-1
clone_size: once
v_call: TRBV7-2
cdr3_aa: CASSWDRGIEAFF
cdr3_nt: TGTGCCAGCAGCTGGGACAGGGGTATTGAAGCTTTCTTT

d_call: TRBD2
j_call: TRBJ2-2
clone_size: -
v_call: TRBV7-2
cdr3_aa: CASTGRVNTGELFF
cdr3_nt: TGTGCCAGTACGGGGAGGGTTAACACCGGGGAGCTGTTTTTT